The 26 T cell receptor beta chains listed next were all sequenced from one sample in a study of shared clonotypes between healthy human individuals. Some clones are missing from TCRdb's copy, which holds only in-frame ones; the method was immunoSEQ multiplex PCR. The table records about 2.4 million clones, approximately 93% of them present only once. Material for sequencing was naive CD4+ T cells from PBMCs. The subset here: CD45RA+ positively selected. The receptors shown here come from a man between 18 and 29 years old in good health. Some clones in this sample may be carry-over from other donors' samples.

On this clone: The sample contains more than one DNA sequence encoding this CDR3. This sequence joins TRBV27 and TRBJ1-5; TRBD1 matches 7 bases. Trimming at V came to 6 bases and at J to 2 bases, leaving 7 bases not matched to a gene. The CDR3 loop spans 15 amino acids. CDR1 and CDR2 (germline): MNHEY, SMNVEV (reference sequence). CDR3 nucleotides: TGTGCCAGCAGATCATTAGGACAGGGCAATCAGCCCCAGCATTTT. It encodes CASRSLGQGNQPQHF.

Here the CDR3 reads CASILDANRYNEQFF. The CDR3 DNA follows: TGTGCCAGCATCCTGGACGCAAATAGGTACAATGAGCAGTTCTTC. J is TRBJ2-1 and V is TRBV6-6; D is unresolved. The CDR3 is 15 amino acids. Germline V CDR1 and CDR2: MNHNY, SVGAGI (reference sequence). Trimming pared 7 bases from V and 4 bases from J, leaving 17 bases between.

The chain links TRBV5-1 to TRBJ2-7, with TRBD2 as a possible D gene (5 bases). Between the trimmed V and J ends, which lost 2 bases and 9 bases, there was a span of 21 bases. Per germline, CDR1 SGHRS and CDR2 YFSETQ. The CDR3 covers 15 residues. CDR3 DNA: TGCGCCAGCAGCTTATCCGCGAGCGGTCCTGGAGGGCAGTACTTC. Protein product: CASSLSASGPGGQYF.

About this clone: The sample has other DNA sequences that encode this CDR3 too. The chain has TRBV7-9 and TRBJ2-3; D may be TRBD2 (6 bases). The CDR3 loop spans 15 amino acids. CDR1 and CDR2 from the germline V gene are SEHNR and FQNEAQ (reference sequence). Deletions cut 3 bases from V and 0 bases from J, with 10 bases between. As DNA, the CDR3 is TGTGCCAGCAGCTTTGGCGGGACCAGCACAGATACGCAGTATTTT. Its translation is CASSFGGTSTDTQYF.

As concerns this clone: At the DNA level, this CDR3 is encoded by other sequences in the same sample as well. The V and J genes are TRBV9 and TRBJ2-1, with D possibly matching TRBD1 (6 bases). The CDR3 spans 15 residues. Trimming stripped 1 base from V and 0 bases from J, with 8 bases between. Per germline, CDR1 SGDLS and CDR2 YYNGEE. The CDR3 nucleotides read TGTGCCAGCAGCGTAACAGGGAGCTCCTACAATGAGCAGTTCTTC. Amino acids: CASSVTGSSYNEQFF. The full variable domain, its missing parts supplied by reference TRBV9 and TRBJ2-1, is DSGVTQTPKHLITATGQRVTLRCSPRSGDLSVYWYQQSLDQGLQFLIQYYNGEERAKGNILERFSAQQFPDLHSELNLSSLELGDSALYFCASSVTGSSYNEQFFGPGTRLTVL.

A note on this clone: Other DNA sequences in this specimen translate into the identical CDR3. This rearrangement joins TRBV5-1 to TRBJ1-1; 8 nucleotides agree with TRBD1. This CDR3 has 15 amino acids. V shed 0 bases, J shed 5 bases, and the junction held 6 bases outside the gene matches. Germline V lookup: CDR1 SGHRS, CDR2 YFSETQ. The CDR3 spells CASSLDGQGYTEAFF. For the CDR3, the DNA is TGCGCCAGCAGCTTGGATGGACAGGGATATACTGAAGCTTTCTTT.

The chain joins TRBV28 to TRBJ1-5, with TRBD1 identical over 7 bases. The CDR3 is 15 amino acids. J lost 6 bases, V lost 5 bases, and 10 bases had no gene match. Germline V gene data show CDR1 as MDHEN and CDR2 as SYDVKM. The CDR3 coding sequence is TGTGCCAGCAGTCAAATGACAGGGACGGGTCAGCCCCAGCATTTT. This translates into CASSQMTGTGQPQHF.

This clone has at least ten counts. The J gene is TRBJ2-1, the V gene TRBV9; TRBD1 aligns across 11 bases. J lost 9 bases, V lost 0 bases, and 8 bases had no gene match. The CDR3 covers 16 residues. The V gene's germline CDR1 is SGDLS and CDR2 YYNGEE. CDR3: CASSVVGGQGAGEQFF. CDR3 sequence (DNA): TGTGCCAGCAGCGTAGTGGGTGGACAGGGGGCTGGTGAGCAGTTCTTC. Supplemented by reference TRBV9 and TRBJ2-1, the full variable domain reads DSGVTQTPKHLITATGQRVTLRCSPRSGDLSVYWYQQSLDQGLQFLIQYYNGEERAKGNILERFSAQQFPDLHSELNLSSLELGDSALYFCASSVVGGQGAGEQFFGPGTRLTVL.

The J gene is TRBJ1-2, the V gene TRBV28; no definite D call. Germline values: CDR1 MDHEN, CDR2 SYDVKM. Trimming shortened V by 6 bases and J by 12 bases, and 17 bases separated the two germline ends. The CDR3 is 12 amino acids. The CDR3 loop reads CASSPLRLGNTF. CDR3 sequence (DNA): TGTGCCAGCAGCCCACTTCGCCTAGGGAACACCTTC.

V is TRBV28 and J is TRBJ2-1, with TRBD2 matching 10 bases. The V segment lost 6 bases and the J segment 8 bases; nucleotides outside the gene matches: 4. The germline V gene has CDR1 MDHEN and CDR2 SYDVKM. The CDR3 contains 13 residues. The CDR3 DNA reads TGTGCCAGCAGCCTAGCGGGAGCCCATGAGCAGTTCTTC. Protein: CASSLAGAHEQFF.

This rearrangement joins TRBV27 to TRBJ2-2; 7 bases agree with TRBD2. The CDR3 contains 16 residues. J gave up 7 bases and V 1 base, and 9 bases lay outside the gene matches. Germline V lookup: CDR1 MNHEY, CDR2 SMNVEV (reference sequence). The CDR3 DNA sequence: TGTGCCAGCAGTTTATTGGGGCGGGAGTCGGACGGGGAGCTGTTTTTT. It yields the protein CASSLLGRESDGELFF.

The chain's CDR3 is CASRQTSNQPQHF. For the CDR3, the DNA is TGTGCCAGCAGACAGACTAGCAATCAGCCCCAGCATTTT. This chain connects TRBV25-1 to TRBJ1-5; no firm D call. Germline CDR1 is MGHDK and CDR2 is SYGVNS. Trimming cost V 6 bases and J 0 bases, with 6 bases left between them. The CDR3 has 13 amino acids.

The chain couples TRBV5-6 to TRBJ1-5, with 7 bases matching TRBD1. The CDR3 has 14 amino acids. Germline values: CDR1 SGHDT, CDR2 YYEEEE. V shed 0 bases, J shed 10 bases, and the junction held 7 bases outside the gene matches. Here the CDR3 reads CASSLDGGGNPQHF. CDR3 coding DNA: TGTGCCAGCAGCTTGGATGGAGGGGGCAACCCCCAGCATTTT.

The rearrangement links TRBV7-9 to TRBJ1-2, with 8 nucleotides matching TRBD1. CDR3 length: 15 amino acids. Germline V gene sequence: CDR1 SEHNR, CDR2 FQNEAQ (reference sequence). After removal of 5 bases from V and 8 bases from J, the junction contained 13 bases not matched to a gene. CDR3 bases: TGTGCCAGCAGCATAGGACAGGGTGGTAATGGAGGCTACACCTTC. Encoded protein: CASSIGQGGNGGYTF. Complete variable domain (other parts from reference TRBV7-9 and TRBJ1-2): DTGVSQNPRHKITKRGQNVTFRCDPISEHNRLYWYRQTLGQGPEFLTYFQNEAQLEKSRLLSDRFSAERPKGSFSTLEIQRTEQGDSAMYLCASSIGQGGNGGYTFGSGTRLTVV.

This clone showed up just a few times. The chain joins TRBV28 to TRBJ1-1; D unresolved. Germline assignment: CDR1 MDHEN and CDR2 SYDVKM. Trimming took off 4 bases at V and 3 bases at J, with 6 bases between the two ends. This CDR3 spans 12 amino acids. CDR3 sequence reads: CASSSRDTEAFF. The CDR3 DNA follows: TGTGCCAGCAGTTCTCGTGACACTGAAGCTTTCTTT.

For the CDR3, the DNA is TGTGCCAGCAGTCAGGGTAATTCACCCCTCCACTTT. Protein sequence: CASSQGNSPLHF. J is TRBJ1-6 and V is TRBV7-6, with D possibly matching TRBD1 (5 bases). This CDR3 spans 12 amino acids. The germline gives CDR1 SGHVS, CDR2 FNYEAQ. With 6 bases removed from V and 6 bases from J, the gap between germline ends came to 6 bases.

A note on this clone: The sample has other DNA sequences that encode this CDR3 too. V is TRBV5-4 and J is TRBJ2-7, with TRBD2 matching over 14 bases. V trimming: 2 bases; J trimming: 4 bases; junction bases outside the gene matches: 2. The CDR3 runs to 15 residues. CDR1 is SGHNT and CDR2 is YYREEE in the germline V gene (reference sequence). CDR3 in amino acids: CASSFGTSGSYEQYF. The CDR3 nucleotides read TGTGCCAGCAGCTTTGGGACTAGCGGGAGTTACGAGCAGTACTTC. The variable domain in full, with the rest retrieved from reference TRBV5-4 and TRBJ2-7, is ETGVTQSPTHLIKTRGQQVTLRCSSQSGHNTVSWYQQALGQGPQFIFQYYREEENGRGNFPPRFSGLQFPNYSSELNVNALELDDSALYLCASSFGTSGSYEQYFGPGTRLTVT.

Note on this clone: Other DNA sequences in this specimen translate into the identical CDR3. V gene TRBV28 combines with J gene TRBJ2-2; D perhaps matches TRBD2 (6 bases). There are 15 residues in the CDR3. V was trimmed by 3 bases and J by 0 bases, leaving 8 bases between them. From germline, CDR1 is MDHEN and CDR2 SYDVKM. CDR3 DNA sequence: TGTGCCAGCAGTTTCTCGGGGGCGAACACCGGGGAGCTGTTTTTT. Protein sequence: CASSFSGANTGELFF.

This chain uses TRBV27 with TRBJ1-2; 8 bases map to TRBD1. The CDR3 covers 16 residues. CDR1 is MNHEY and CDR2 is SMNVEV in the germline V gene (reference sequence). Trimming at V came to 3 bases and at J to 4 bases, leaving 10 bases not matched to a gene. The CDR3 nucleotides read TGTGCCAGCAGTTTCGGATCCCAGGGGGCTGCCTATGGCTACACCTTC. This codes for CASSFGSQGAAYGYTF.

The V and J genes are TRBV6-1 and TRBJ1-5; D not resolved. Trimming left V 2 bases short and J 0 bases short, with 11 bases between. This CDR3 region has 16 residues. Germline loops: CDR1 MNHNS, CDR2 SASEGT. The CDR3 region is CASSEKGWYSNQPQHF. In DNA form, the CDR3 reads TGTGCCAGCAGTGAAAAGGGCTGGTATAGCAATCAGCCCCAGCATTTT.

This chain connects TRBV10-3 to TRBJ2-2, with a weak D call TRBD1 (5 bases). Germline CDR1 ENHRY, CDR2 SYGVKD. CDR3 length equals 13 residues. V dropped 4 bases and J dropped 6 bases, with 9 bases sitting between them. The CDR3 is CAISGTPPGELFF. Here the CDR3 DNA reads TGTGCCATCAGTGGGACACCCCCCGGGGAGCTGTTTTTT.

This chain uses TRBV6-5 with TRBJ2-7; D is possibly TRBD1 (6 bases). In germline, CDR1 is MNHEY, CDR2 SVGAGI. This CDR3 is built from 13 residues. With 2 bases removed from V and 5 bases from J, the gap between germline ends came to 10 bases. The CDR3 DNA reads TGTGCCAGCAGTTACCCAGGGGCTCACGAGCAGTACTTC. It translates to CASSYPGAHEQYF.

This chain joins TRBV18 and TRBJ1-3, with 8 bases matching TRBD1. Germline trimming cut 1 base from V and 4 bases from J; bases unmatched to any gene: 3. Germline CDR1 reads KGHSH; CDR2 reads LQKENI. This CDR3 spans 15 amino acids. The CDR3 sequence is CASSPLGQVGNTIYF. CDR3 DNA: TGTGCCAGCTCACCACTGGGACAGGTGGGAAACACCATATATTTT.

The rearrangement uses TRBV28 and TRBJ2-3; 12 nucleotides agree with TRBD2. The V and J ends lost 5 bases and 4 bases, in that order; junction bases with no gene match: 4. There are 15 residues in the CDR3. Germline V gene data show CDR1 as MDHEN and CDR2 as SYDVKM. CDR3 in amino acids: CASSRSSGRADTQYF. DNA for the CDR3: TGTGCCAGCAGTCGCTCTAGCGGGAGGGCAGATACGCAGTATTTT.

This chain connects TRBV5-5 to TRBJ1-1; perhaps TRBD1 as D (5 bases). V was clipped by 0 bases and J by 0 bases, with 9 bases between them. The length of the CDR3 is 15 residues. Germline V lookup: CDR1 SGHKS, CDR2 YYEKEE (reference sequence). CDR3 DNA sequence: TGTGCCAGCAGCTTGGTAGCAGGGATGAACACTGAAGCTTTCTTT. Translating gives CASSLVAGMNTEAFF.

About this clone: The same CDR3 also results from other DNA sequences found in this sample. The V call is TRBV7-3, the J call TRBJ2-3, with TRBD1 matching over 7 bases. The CDR3 extends over 13 amino acids. The ends lost 1 base at V and 5 bases at J; junction bases unmatched: 0. Germline V gives CDR1 SGHTA, CDR2 FQGTGA. CDR3 bases: TGTGCCAGCAGCTTAAACAGGGGAGATACGCAGTATTTT. It yields the protein CASSLNRGDTQYF.